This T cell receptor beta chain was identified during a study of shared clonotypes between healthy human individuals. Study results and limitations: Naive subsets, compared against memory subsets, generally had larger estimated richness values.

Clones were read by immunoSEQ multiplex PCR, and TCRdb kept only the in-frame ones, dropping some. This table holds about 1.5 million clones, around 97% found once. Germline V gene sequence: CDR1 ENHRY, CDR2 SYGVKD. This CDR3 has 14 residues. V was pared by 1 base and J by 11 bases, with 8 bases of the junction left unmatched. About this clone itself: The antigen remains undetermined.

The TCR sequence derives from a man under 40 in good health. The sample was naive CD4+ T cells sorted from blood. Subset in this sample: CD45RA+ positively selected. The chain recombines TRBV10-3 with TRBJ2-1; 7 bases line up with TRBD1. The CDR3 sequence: CAISEWIGQEKQFF. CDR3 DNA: TGTGCCATCAGTGAGTGGATAGGACAGGAGAAGCAGTTCTTC.